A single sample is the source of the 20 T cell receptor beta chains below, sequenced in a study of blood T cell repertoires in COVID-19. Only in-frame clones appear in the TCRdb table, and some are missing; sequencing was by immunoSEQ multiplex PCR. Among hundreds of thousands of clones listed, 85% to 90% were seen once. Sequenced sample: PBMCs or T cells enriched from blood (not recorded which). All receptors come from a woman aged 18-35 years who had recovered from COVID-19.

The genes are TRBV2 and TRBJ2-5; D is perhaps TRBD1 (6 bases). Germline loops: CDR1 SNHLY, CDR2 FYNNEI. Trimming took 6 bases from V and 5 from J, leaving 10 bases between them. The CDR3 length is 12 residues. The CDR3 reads CASSRDMETQYF. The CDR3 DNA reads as TGTGCCAGCAGCAGGGACATGGAGACCCAGTACTTC. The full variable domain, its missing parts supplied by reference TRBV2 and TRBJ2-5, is EPEVTQTPSHQVTQMGQEVILRCVPISNHLYFYWYRQILGQKVEFLVSFYNNEISEKSEIFDDQFSVERPDGSNFTLKIRSTKLEDSAMYFCASSRDMETQYFGPGTRLLVL.

The CDR3 sequence is CATSRDRVGLAKNIQYF. In DNA, the CDR3 is TGTGCCACCAGCAGAGATCGGGTGGGTCTAGCCAAAAACATTCAGTACTTC. This sequence joins TRBV15 and TRBJ2-4, with D uncertain. This CDR3 has 17 amino acids. V lost 0 bases and J 0 bases, leaving 12 bases between the germline ends. CDR1 is LNHNV, CDR2 YYDKDF, per germline (reference sequence).

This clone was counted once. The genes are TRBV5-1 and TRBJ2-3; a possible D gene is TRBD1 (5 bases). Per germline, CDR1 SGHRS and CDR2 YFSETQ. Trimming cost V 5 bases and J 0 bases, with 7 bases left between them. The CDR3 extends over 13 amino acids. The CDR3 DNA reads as TGCGCCAGCAGTTACAGGAGCACAGATACGCAGTATTTT. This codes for CASSYRSTDTQYF.

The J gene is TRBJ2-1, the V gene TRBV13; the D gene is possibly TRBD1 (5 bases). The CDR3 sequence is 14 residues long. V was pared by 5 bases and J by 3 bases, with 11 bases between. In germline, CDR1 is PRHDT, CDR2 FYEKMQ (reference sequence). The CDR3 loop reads CASSTGRLYNEQFF. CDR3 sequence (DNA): TGTGCCAGCAGCACAGGTCGACTCTACAATGAGCAGTTCTTC.

The CDR3 nucleotides are TGTGCCAGCAGCTTGAATATGGGACTTCAAGAGACCCAGTACTTC. Its translation is CASSLNMGLQETQYF. The chain couples TRBV5-4 to TRBJ2-5; D might be TRBD2 (6 bases). V lost 1 base to trimming and J lost 2 bases, with 12 bases between them. The CDR3 loop spans 15 amino acids. The germline V gene has CDR1 SGHNT and CDR2 YYREEE (reference sequence).

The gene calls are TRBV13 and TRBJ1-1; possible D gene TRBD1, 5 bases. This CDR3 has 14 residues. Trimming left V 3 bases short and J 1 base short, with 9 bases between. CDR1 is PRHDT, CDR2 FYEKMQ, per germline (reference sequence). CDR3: CASSFVTGNTEAFF. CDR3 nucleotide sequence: TGTGCCAGCAGCTTCGTTACAGGGAACACTGAAGCTTTCTTT.

CDR3 in amino acids: CASRGGELGNQPQHF. CDR3 nucleotide sequence: TGCGCCAGCCGGGGGGGCGAGCTTGGCAATCAGCCCCAGCATTTT. This chain connects TRBV5-1 to TRBJ1-5; tentative D call: TRBD1 (6 bases). This CDR3 is built from 15 residues. V was clipped by 7 bases and J by 2 bases, with 16 bases between them. Germline V lookup: CDR1 SGHRS, CDR2 YFSETQ.

DNA of the CDR3: TGTGCCAGCAGCTTAAGTAGCGGCCACACTGAAGCTTTCTTT. Its protein is CASSLSSGHTEAFF. The V and J genes are TRBV7-8 and TRBJ1-1; D gene ambiguous. Germline CDR1 SGHVS, CDR2 FQNEAQ. Trimming cost V 2 bases and J 3 bases, with 10 bases left between them. This CDR3 contains 14 residues.

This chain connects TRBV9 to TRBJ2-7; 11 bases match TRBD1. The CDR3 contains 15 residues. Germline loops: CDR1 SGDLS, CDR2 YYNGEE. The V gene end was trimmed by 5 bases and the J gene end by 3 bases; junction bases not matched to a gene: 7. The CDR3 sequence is CASSASGTGGYEQYF. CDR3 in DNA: TGTGCCAGCAGTGCCTCCGGGACAGGGGGCTACGAGCAGTACTTC.

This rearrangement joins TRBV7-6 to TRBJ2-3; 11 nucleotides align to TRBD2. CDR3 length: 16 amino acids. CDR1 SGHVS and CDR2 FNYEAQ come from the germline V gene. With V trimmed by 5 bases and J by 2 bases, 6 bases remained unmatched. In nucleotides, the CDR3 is TGTGCCAGCAGCATTCCTAGCGGGGGGACCACAGATACGCAGTATTTT. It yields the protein CASSIPSGGTTDTQYF.

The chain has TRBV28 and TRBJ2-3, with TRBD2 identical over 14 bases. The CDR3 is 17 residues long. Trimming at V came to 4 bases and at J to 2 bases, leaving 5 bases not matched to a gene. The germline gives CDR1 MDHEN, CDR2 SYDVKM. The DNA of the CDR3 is TGTGCCAGCAGTTCCAGGACTAGCGGGGGGACCACAGATACGCAGTATTTT. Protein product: CASSSRTSGGTTDTQYF.

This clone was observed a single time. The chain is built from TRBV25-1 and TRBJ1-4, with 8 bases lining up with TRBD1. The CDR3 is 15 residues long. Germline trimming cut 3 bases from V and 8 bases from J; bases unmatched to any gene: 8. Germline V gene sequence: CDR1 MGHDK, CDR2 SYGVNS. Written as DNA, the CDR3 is TGTGCCAGCAGTGATGGCGGACAGGGATGGGAAAAACTGTTTTTT. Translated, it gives CASSDGGQGWEKLFF.

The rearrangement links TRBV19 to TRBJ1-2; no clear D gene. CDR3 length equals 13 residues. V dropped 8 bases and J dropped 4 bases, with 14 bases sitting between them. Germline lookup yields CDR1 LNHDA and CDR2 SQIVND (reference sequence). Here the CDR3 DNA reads TGTGCCAGTGGAGGCGCAGGCCGCTATGGCTACACCTTC. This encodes CASGGAGRYGYTF.

CDR3 protein: CASSSLSGSSYNEQFF. In nucleotides, the CDR3 is TGTGCCAGCAGCTCTCTTAGCGGGAGCTCCTACAATGAGCAGTTCTTC. V and J are TRBV9 and TRBJ2-1; 9 nucleotides line up with TRBD2. The germline gives CDR1 SGDLS, CDR2 YYNGEE. The length of the CDR3 is 16 residues. Unmatched junction bases numbered 5, after V lost 4 bases and J lost 0 bases.

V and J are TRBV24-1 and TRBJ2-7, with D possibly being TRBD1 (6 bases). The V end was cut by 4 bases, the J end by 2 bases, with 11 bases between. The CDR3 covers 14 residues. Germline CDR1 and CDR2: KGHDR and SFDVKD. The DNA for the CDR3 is TGTGCCACCAGTGACCCTGACAGGACCTACGAGCAGTACTTC. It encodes CATSDPDRTYEQYF.

The CDR3 here is CASSLGQGDNEKLFF. The DNA for the CDR3 is TGTGCCAGCAGCTTGGGACAGGGAGATAATGAAAAACTGTTTTTT. This chain joins TRBV7-6 and TRBJ1-4, with 9 bases aligning to TRBD1. CDR3 length equals 15 residues. J lost 4 bases, V lost 3 bases, and 3 bases had no gene match. CDR1 and CDR2 (germline): SGHVS, FNYEAQ.

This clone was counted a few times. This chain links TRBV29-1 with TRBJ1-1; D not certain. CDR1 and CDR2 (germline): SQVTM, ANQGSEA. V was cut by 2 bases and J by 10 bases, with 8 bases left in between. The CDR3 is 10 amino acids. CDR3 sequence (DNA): TGCAGCGTTGAACAGTCCGTAGCTTTCTTT. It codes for CSVEQSVAFF.

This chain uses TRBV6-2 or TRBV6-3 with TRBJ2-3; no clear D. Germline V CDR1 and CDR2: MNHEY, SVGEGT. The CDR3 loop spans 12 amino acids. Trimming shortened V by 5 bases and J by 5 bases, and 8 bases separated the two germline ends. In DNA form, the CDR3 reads TGTGCCAGCAGTACCCGAGTAGATACGCAGTATTTT. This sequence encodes CASSTRVDTQYF.

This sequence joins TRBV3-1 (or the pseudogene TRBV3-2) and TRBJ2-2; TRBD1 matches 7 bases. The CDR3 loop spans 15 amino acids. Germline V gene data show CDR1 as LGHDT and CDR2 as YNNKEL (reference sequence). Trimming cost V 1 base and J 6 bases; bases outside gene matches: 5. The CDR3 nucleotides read TGTGCCAGCAGCCAAGGACAGGGTAGTCCCGGGGAGCTGTTTTTT. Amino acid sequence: CASSQGQGSPGELFF.

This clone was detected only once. This chain's CDR3 is CASSDSGGDHGELFF. The CDR3 DNA reads as TGTGCCAGCAGTGATAGCGGGGGGGATCACGGGGAGCTGTTTTTT. The chain recombines TRBV2 with TRBJ2-2; the match to TRBD2 covers 11 bases. The CDR3 is 15 residues long. Trimming removed 3 bases from V and 7 bases from J; junction bases left unmatched: 4. Germline V gene data show CDR1 as SNHLY and CDR2 as FYNNEI.